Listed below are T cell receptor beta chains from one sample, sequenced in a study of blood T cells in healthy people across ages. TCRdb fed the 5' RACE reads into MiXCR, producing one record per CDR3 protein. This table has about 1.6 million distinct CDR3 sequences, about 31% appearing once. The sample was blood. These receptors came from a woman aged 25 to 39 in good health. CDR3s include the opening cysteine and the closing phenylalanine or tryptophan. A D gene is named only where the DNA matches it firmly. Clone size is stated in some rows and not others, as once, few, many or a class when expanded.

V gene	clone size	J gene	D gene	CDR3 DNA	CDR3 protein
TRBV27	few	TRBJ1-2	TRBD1	TGTGCCAGCAGTACGTACAGAGGGACAGAACAGTATGGGAGCTACACCTTC	CASSTYRGTEQYGSYTF
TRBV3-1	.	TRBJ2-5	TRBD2	TGTGCCAGCAGCCCTACACTAGCGGGAGTTGGGGAGACCCAGTACTTC	CASSPTLAGVGETQYF
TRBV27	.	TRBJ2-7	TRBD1	TGTGCCAGCGGGACAGGGGCCCACGAGCAGTACTTC	CASGTGAHEQYF
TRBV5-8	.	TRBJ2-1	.	TGTGCCAGCAGCCACCTTCTAAATGAGCAGGTCTTC	CASSHLLNEQVF
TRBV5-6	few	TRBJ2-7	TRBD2	TGTGCCAGCAGCGCGGGGGGCCAGGACGAGCAGTACTTC	CASSAGGQDEQYF
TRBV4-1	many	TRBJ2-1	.	TGCGCCAGCAGCCTCTTGTCCCCGTTCGGTAGCAATGAGCAGTTCTTC	CASSLLSPFGSNEQFF
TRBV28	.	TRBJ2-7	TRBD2	TGTGCCAGCACTTCAAGGGGGCTAGCGGGAGACGAGCAGTACTTC	CASTSRGLAGDEQYF
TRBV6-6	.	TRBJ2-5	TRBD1	TGTGCCGGCAGCGGGGACAGGGGATTTCAAGAGACCCAGTACTTC	CAGSGDRGFQETQYF
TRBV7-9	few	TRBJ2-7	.	TGTGCCAGCAGCTCCCATTTGGGATCCTACGAGCAGTACTTC	CASSSHLGSYEQYF
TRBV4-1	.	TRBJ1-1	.	TGCGCCAGCAGCCACAGGGAGACTAACACTGAAGCTTTCTTT	CASSHRETNTEAFF
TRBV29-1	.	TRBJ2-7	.	TGCAGCGTTGCGCAGGGCCCAGAGACCCGGTACTTC	CSVAQGPETRYF
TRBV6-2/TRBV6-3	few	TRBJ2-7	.	TGTGCCAGCAGTTACACGACTGGGGTTCCCGAGCAGTACTTC	CASSYTTGVPEQYF
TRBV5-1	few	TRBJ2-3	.	TGCGCCAGCAGCTGGGACCTTATTACGCAGTATTTT	CASSWDLITQYF
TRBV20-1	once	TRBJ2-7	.	TGCAGTGCTAGAACCACAGGGGACTCCCAGTACTTC	CSARTTGDSQYF
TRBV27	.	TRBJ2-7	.	TGTGCCAGCAGTTTTGTCCTCTCCTACGAGCAGTACTTC	CASSFVLSYEQYF